This paragraph reports one TCR beta chain. What it recognizes is unknown. These data belong to a study of Ad26.COV2.S vaccination and SARS-CoV-2 variants. Study information: Of the COV1001 trial arms, the Ad26.COV2.S arm included the donor. Participants got Ad26.COV2.S intramuscularly, once or twice 56 days apart.

The method was immunoSEQ multiplex PCR; TCRdb's version includes in-frame clones alone and lacks a portion of them. Among hundreds of thousands of clones listed, 80% to 90% were seen once. Treatment in this sample: 15 to 20 received Ad26.COV2.S at low or high dose, single or two shots; about five received placebo; per-sample allocation not given. The samples date from day 63 after the first vaccine or placebo injection. An Ad26 vector carrying the Wuhan-strain SARS-CoV-2 spike served as the vaccine. Study outcomes and limitations: Those who received the vaccine showed greater spike-specific TCR breadth than those given placebo.

The source is a person aged 18-60 years who received the Ad26.COV2.S COVID-19 vaccine or a placebo. Sequencing used peripheral blood, obtained in a trial of Ad26.COV2.S vaccine versus placebo.

CDR3 amino acids: CASSNGSPDAQYF. The CDR3 DNA reads as TGTGCCAGTAGTAACGGTTCCCCCGATGCGCAGTATTTT. The chain uses TRBV19 and TRBJ2-3; D not resolved. V gave up 4 bases and J gave up 10 bases, with 15 bases separating them. The CDR3 runs 13 residues. Germline CDR1 reads LNHDA; CDR2 reads SQIVND (reference sequence).